The 11 T cell receptor beta chains given below trace back to one sample, sequenced in a study of monozygotic twins with inflammatory bowel disease (dated by TCRdb to between 2018 and 2020). The method was 5' RACE. The reads were generated on an Illumina HiSeq 2500. The reads, reprocessed by TCRdb, yield one row per CDR3 protein sequence and no DNA. The table for this sample shows some 170,000 distinct CDR3 sequences. The top ten clonotypes cover under 3.5% of the sample. The sequencing sample was made of blood. The receptors stem from a human donor with ulcerative colitis or Crohn's disease, or a healthy co-twin of an affected twin (not recorded which).

The chain couples TRBV3-1 to TRBJ2-7. The CDR3 spans 15 residues. Germline CDR1 and CDR2: LGHDT and YNNKEL (reference sequence). The CDR3 reads CASSQDLGAGYEQYF.

The CDR3 is CASSQASGVQETQYF. The rearrangement uses TRBV4-2 and TRBJ2-5. This CDR3 comprises 15 residues. Looked up from germline, CDR1 is LGHNA and CDR2 is YNFKEQ.

The chain joins TRBV11-1 to TRBJ2-2; TCRdb's D call, TRBD2, is unchecked because there is no DNA. In germline, CDR1 is SGHAT, CDR2 FQDESV (reference sequence). This CDR3 comprises 18 residues. CDR3 loop: CASRLTIGLAGDTGELFF. Complete variable domain (other parts from reference TRBV11-1 and TRBJ2-2): EAEVAQSPRYKITEKSQAVAFWCDPISGHATLYWYRQILGQGPELLVQFQDESVVDDSQLPKDRFSAERLKGVDSTLKIQPAELGDSAMYLCASRLTIGLAGDTGELFFGEGSRLTVL.

V and J are TRBV7-2 and TRBJ2-7; lacking DNA, the TRBD2 call made by TCRdb goes unchecked. Germline CDR1 and CDR2: SGHTA and FQGNSA. The CDR3 runs to 14 residues. This CDR3 is CASSLTAGSYEQYF.

The V gene is TRBV4-2, the J gene TRBJ1-4; TCRdb gives TRBD1 as the D gene, but with no DNA this cannot be confirmed. The CDR3 runs to 16 residues. Germline V gives CDR1 LGHNA, CDR2 YNFKEQ. The chain's CDR3 is CASSQMTVGQGEKLFF.

V and J are TRBV14 and TRBJ1-2; TCRdb's D call of TRBD1 is untestable without DNA. The length of the CDR3 is 15 residues. The V gene's germline CDR1 is SGHDN and CDR2 FVKESK. The CDR3 sequence: CASSPPRDNNYGYTF.

The CDR3 region is CASSPDGTEAFF. V usage is TRBV5-1 and J usage is TRBJ1-1. The germline gives CDR1 SGHRS, CDR2 YFSETQ. The CDR3 length is 12 residues. Variable domain in full (rest from reference TRBV5-1 and TRBJ1-1): KAGVTQTPRYLIKTRGQQVTLSCSPISGHRSVSWYQQTPGQGLQFLFEYFSETQRNKGNFPGRFSGRQFSNSRSEMNVSTLELGDSALYLCASSPDGTEAFFGQGTRLTVV.

The V gene is TRBV5-1, the J gene TRBJ1-5; TCRdb's D call, TRBD1, is unchecked because there is no DNA. Germline V gene lookup returns CDR1 SGHRS and CDR2 YFSETQ. The CDR3 spans 15 residues. The CDR3 loop reads CASSPGQGGNQPQHF. The complete variable domain, with remaining parts taken from reference TRBV5-1 and TRBJ1-5, reads KAGVTQTPRYLIKTRGQQVTLSCSPISGHRSVSWYQQTPGQGLQFLFEYFSETQRNKGNFPGRFSGRQFSNSRSEMNVSTLELGDSALYLCASSPGQGGNQPQHFGDGTRLSIL.

The chain recombines TRBV20-1 with TRBJ1-1; checking the TCRdb D call of TRBD1 is not possible without DNA. The germline CDR1 and CDR2 sequences are DFQATT and SNEGSKA (reference sequence). The CDR3 is made up of 13 amino acids. CDR3 in amino acids: CSAPGLGDTEAFF.

The chain joins TRBV19 to TRBJ2-2; the TCRdb D gene call, TRBD2, has no DNA to confirm it. The CDR3 is made up of 16 amino acids. The germline V gene has CDR1 LNHDA and CDR2 SQIVND (reference sequence). CDR3 loop: CASSDLAGPNTGELFF.

The chain recombines TRBV5-4 with TRBJ2-3; the TCRdb D gene call, TRBD2, has no DNA to confirm it. This CDR3 region has 18 residues. Germline V gene data show CDR1 as SGHNT and CDR2 as YYREEE (reference sequence). The CDR3 here is CASSLPLPLAGEGDTQYF.